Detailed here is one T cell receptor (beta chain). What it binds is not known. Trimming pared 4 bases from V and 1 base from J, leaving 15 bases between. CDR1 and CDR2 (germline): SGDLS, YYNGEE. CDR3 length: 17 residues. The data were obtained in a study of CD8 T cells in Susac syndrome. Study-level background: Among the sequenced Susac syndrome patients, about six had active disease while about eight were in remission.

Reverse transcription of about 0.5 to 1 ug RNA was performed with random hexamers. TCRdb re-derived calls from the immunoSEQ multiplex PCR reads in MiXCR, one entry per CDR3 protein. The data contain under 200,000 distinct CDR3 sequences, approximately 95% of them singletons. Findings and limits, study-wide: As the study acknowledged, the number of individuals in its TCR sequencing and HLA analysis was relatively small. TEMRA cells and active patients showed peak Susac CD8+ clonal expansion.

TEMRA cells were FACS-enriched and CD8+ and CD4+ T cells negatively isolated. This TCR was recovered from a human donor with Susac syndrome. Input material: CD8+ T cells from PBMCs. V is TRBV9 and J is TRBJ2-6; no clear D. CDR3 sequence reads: CASSPFADLSGANVLTF. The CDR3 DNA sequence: TGTGCCAGCAGCCCGTTTGCGGATCTATCTGGGGCCAACGTCCTGACTTTC.